This TCR beta chain was obtained from a study of glioma-infiltrating T cells. Study outcomes and limitations: Tissue and blood shared very few CDR3 sequences. Non-neoplastic patients had below-expected tissue-blood divergence, while all gliomas exceeded expectation.

This clonotype came up many times. Its antigen is unidentified. The germline V gene has CDR1 LNHDA and CDR2 SQIVND (reference sequence). The CDR3 is made up of 15 amino acids. V shed 8 bases and J 4 bases; nucleotides not matched to a gene: 11. The iRepertoire nested amplicon-rescue multiplex PCR amplified TCR alpha and beta CDR3s from RNA. Input was roughly 100-450 ng of tissue mRNA or PBMC total RNA. Via MiXCR, TCRdb re-called the multiplex PCR reads, giving one row per CDR3 protein. This table has approximately 190,000 distinct CDR3 sequences, 32% appearing once. The receptor was isolated from a human donor with low-grade glioma or glioblastoma, undergoing nonglioma brain surgery, or in good health (not recorded which). Sequenced: glioma tissue, nonneoplastic brain tissue, or PBMCs (not recorded which). This chain uses TRBV19 with TRBJ1-2; TRBD1 agrees at 9 bases. The CDR3 loop is CASGQGPSFSYGYTF. The DNA for the CDR3 is TGTGCCAGTGGACAGGGGCCATCATTTAGCTATGGCTACACCTTC.